The clone carrying this TCR beta chain was found a few times. The antigen remains undetermined. This sample was included in a study of OX40 agonist ivuxolimab in advanced cancers. In the study overall: Allowance was made for prior anti-PD-1, anti-PD-L1 or anti-CTLA-4 therapy, and 40% had some. Findings and limits, study-wide: Certain nonresponders additionally had low normalized T-cell clonal expansion.

Profiled with immunoSEQ multiplex PCR; TCRdb holds only in-frame clones, not every one. The sample contains fewer than 85,000 clones, 85% of which appear only once. CDR1 is MDHEN, CDR2 SYDVKM, per germline. V lost 4 bases and J 3 bases, leaving 7 bases between the germline ends. The CDR3 spans 14 residues. The sample was CD4+ or CD8+ T cells sorted from blood, taken in a trial of the OX40 agonist ivuxolimab. This TCR was sampled from an adult with an advanced solid tumor such as melanoma, head and neck, liver or kidney cancer. This chain uses TRBV28 with TRBJ2-6; D is ambiguous. This chain's CDR3 is CASSSPYGANVLTF. The CDR3 bases are TGTGCCAGCAGTTCCCCATATGGGGCCAACGTCCTGACTTTC.